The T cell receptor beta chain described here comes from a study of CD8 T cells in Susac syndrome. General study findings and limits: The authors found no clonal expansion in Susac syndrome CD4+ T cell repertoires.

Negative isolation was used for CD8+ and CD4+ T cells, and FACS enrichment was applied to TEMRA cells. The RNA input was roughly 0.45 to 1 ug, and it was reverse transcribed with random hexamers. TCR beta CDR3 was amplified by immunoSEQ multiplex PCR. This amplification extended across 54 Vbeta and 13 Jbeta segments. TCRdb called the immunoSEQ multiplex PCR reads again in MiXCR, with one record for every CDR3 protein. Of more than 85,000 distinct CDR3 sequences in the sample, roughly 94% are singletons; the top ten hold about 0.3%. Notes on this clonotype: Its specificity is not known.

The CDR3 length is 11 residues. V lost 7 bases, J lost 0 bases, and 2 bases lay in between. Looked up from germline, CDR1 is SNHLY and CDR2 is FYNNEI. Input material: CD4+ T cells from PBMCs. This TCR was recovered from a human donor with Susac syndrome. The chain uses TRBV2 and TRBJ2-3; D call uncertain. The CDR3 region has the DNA TGTGCCAGCACTAGCACAGATACGCAGTATTTT. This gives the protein CASTSTDTQYF.